This T cell receptor beta chain comes out of a study of blood T cell repertoires in COVID-19. Across the whole study: Material from acute and convalescent COVID-19 was sourced from the United States, Italy and Spain. In each case, the material was cDNA or gDNA derived from T cells, B-cell-depleted T cells, or PBMCs.

Original analysis: Estimates of nucleated cell counts were drawn from the amplification of reference gene primers. Sequencing used immunoSEQ multiplex PCR; TCRdb keeps in-frame clones, though not all of them. The V and J calls and clone size come from that table; D and trimming were worked out from the DNA. Counted here are 300,000 to 400,000 clones, 65% to 90% occurring once; the ten biggest clones make up roughly 6.6%. Losses at the gene ends were 2 bases for V and 7 bases for J; bases not matched to a gene: 5. The CDR3 extends over 15 amino acids. Germline V gene data show CDR1 as SGHTA and CDR2 as FQGTGA. Followed longitudinally, the Seattle patients had been enrolled during active infection.

The TCR sequence derives from a woman aged 60 to 75 with COVID-19, enrolled during active disease. Sequencing was carried out using peripheral blood. The chain links TRBV7-3 to TRBJ1-6; 7 positions match TRBD1. CDR3 residues: CASSLGRGNNSPLHF. The DNA for the CDR3 is TGTGCCAGCAGCTTAGGCAGGGGGAACAATTCACCCCTCCACTTT.